A single TCR beta chain is shown here with its context. No antigen is known for it. There are no base qualities to consult, and no much larger clone falls within one base. Each collaborating institution followed its own protocols to collect whole blood in K2EDTA tubes. Collaborator samples were shipped for TCRbeta analysis as frozen whole blood, isolated PBMCs, or DNA extracted from either sample type. The immunoSEQ Assay, a bias-controlled multiplex PCR, was used to amplify TCRbeta CDR3 regions from genomic DNA. In the paper's pipeline: Nucleated cell counts per sample were estimated from amplification of reference gene primers within the assay. Sequence reads were collapsed and filtered to measure the absolute abundance of every unique TCRbeta CDR3 rearrangement. For each sample, productive Simpson clonality was calculated as the square root of Simpson's diversity index across productive rearrangements. The source is immuneACCESS, and TCRdb retained only in-frame sequences with V and J called. Part of the clones is not carried over; for the studies checked, unresolved V genes explain less than half of this, and the remainder is unexplained. V and J calls plus clone size are reproduced from that table; the DNA served to infer D and trimming. Present in this sample are under 200,000 clones, 90% to 95% of which were seen just once. The ten most abundant clones make up 0.5% to 0.65% of the sample.

This sample stems from a study of blood T cell repertoires in COVID-19 (dated by TCRdb to 2018 to 2021). Regarding the study in general: Samples from collaborators originated in the United States, Italy and Spain and spanned both the acute and convalescent phases of COVID-19. The samples were drawn from the first 160 participants of the ongoing ImmuneRACE study and from 1,200 or so subjects provided by 6 global collaborators. The repertoires were released in a freely available public database intended as a resource for research on the immune response to SARS-CoV-2. Where available, HLA class I and class II types were obtained from metadata supplied by the sample provider rather than from assay-based typing. A de-identified subject ID, COVID-19 status, age in years and sex were almost always included in the sample metadata. The prospective study material was composed of cDNA or gDNA derived from T cells, B-cell-depleted T cells, or PBMCs. The dataset comprised deeply sampled blood TCRbeta repertoires from subjects exposed to, actively infected with, or recovered from COVID-19. The investigation overall reported the following: Clinical and demographic metadata were provided uncurated, with the amount varying by source and participant.

Reading the germline V gene (reference sequence) gives CDR1 SEHNR and CDR2 FQNEAQ. The junction shows trimming of 5 bases on V and 2 bases on J, plus 15 bases between the germline ends. The CDR3 sequence holds 15 residues, the cysteine and phenylalanine included. Of the read, only the CDR3 DNA is kept; its 45 bases are in frame from base 1. The sequencing input was peripheral blood. The receptor comes from a man over 45 with acute or convalescent COVID-19. The chain was built from TRBV7-9 and TRBJ2-5; matching of 6 bases hints at TRBD1 as the D gene. The DNA sequence reads TGTGCCAGCAGCAAAAGCGCCACAGGGCAAGAGACCCAGTACTTC. Its protein reads: CASSKSATGQETQYF.